The rows below give T cell receptor beta chains drawn from one sample of a study of blood T cell repertoires in COVID-19. Assay used: immunoSEQ multiplex PCR; TCRdb lists only in-frame clones, some missing. Of about 200,000 clones in the sample, 70% to 90% were seen once. The specimen was peripheral blood. The receptors derive from a woman at least 80 years old with acute or convalescent COVID-19. Both conserved end residues are part of each CDR3. A D gene is named only where the DNA matches it firmly. Size tells how often a clone was seen (once, few, many) or the class of an expanded clone, and some rows leave it out.

j_call | v_call | d_call | cdr3_length | clone_size | cdr3_aa | cdr3_nt
TRBJ2-7 | TRBV5-1 | . | 13 | . | CASSLDRGYEQYF | TGCGCCAGCAGCTTGGACCGGGGTTACGAGCAGTACTTC
TRBJ1-2 | TRBV6-2/TRBV6-3 | . | 14 | . | CASSPRGAGYGYTF | TGTGCCAGCAGTCCCCGGGGGGCCGGCTATGGCTACACCTTC
TRBJ1-1 | TRBV7-8 | . | 15 | . | CASSLTPDGRAEAFF | TGTGCCAGCAGCTTAACTCCGGACGGGAGGGCTGAAGCTTTCTTT
TRBJ2-1 | TRBV5-1 | . | 16 | few | CASSLLAPGAYNEQFF | TGCGCCAGCAGCCTTCTAGCCCCCGGTGCCTACAATGAGCAGTTCTTC
TRBJ1-6 | TRBV7-2 | TRBD1 | 17 | . | CASRLRDRSSYNSPLHF | TGTGCCAGCAGACTCCGGGACAGGAGCTCCTATAATTCACCCCTCCACTTT
TRBJ2-7 | TRBV27 | TRBD1 | 18 | . | CASSWNYRDRGDPYEQYF | TGTGCCAGCAGTTGGAACTACCGGGACAGGGGGGACCCCTACGAGCAGTACTTC
TRBJ1-5 | TRBV19 | TRBD1 | 17 | . | CASSRDRDVRIYQPQHF | TGTGCCAGTAGTCGGGACAGGGACGTACGTATTTATCAGCCCCAGCATTTT
TRBJ2-7 | TRBV5-4 | TRBD2 | 16 | . | CASSPQRTSGVYEQYF | TGTGCCAGCAGCCCACAAAGGACTAGCGGGGTCTACGAGCAGTACTTC
TRBJ2-7 | TRBV28 | . | 14 | . | CASSPALRGYEQYF | TGTGCCAGCAGTCCAGCCCTCCGGGGCTACGAGCAGTACTTC
TRBJ1-3 | TRBV7-8 | . | 13 | . | CASSSSSGNTIYF | TGTGCCAGCAGCTCCTCCTCTGGAAACACCATATATTTT
TRBJ1-4 | TRBV30 | . | 17 | . | CAWSVSSVGAYTEKLFF | TGTGCCTGGAGTGTATCAAGCGTTGGGGCTTATACCGAAAAACTGTTTTTT
TRBJ1-5 | TRBV2 | TRBD1 | 14 | . | CASSGGQDYQPQHF | TGTGCCAGCAGTGGAGGACAGGATTATCAGCCCCAGCATTTT
TRBJ2-3 | TRBV24-1 | . | 13 | . | CATGGASTDTQYF | TGTGCCACAGGGGGGGCTAGCACAGATACGCAGTATTTT
TRBJ2-7 | TRBV10-3 | . | 14 | . | CAISRDLRAHEQYF | TGTGCCATCAGTCGGGACTTAAGGGCCCACGAGCAGTACTTC
TRBJ1-2 | TRBV9 | . | 14 | . | CASSVGADNYGYTF | TGTGCCAGCAGCGTAGGGGCAGACAACTATGGCTACACCTTC
TRBJ2-7 | TRBV10-3 | TRBD1 | 14 | . | CAIRGTGRGNEQYF | TGTGCCATCAGGGGGACAGGGCGAGGGAACGAGCAGTACTTC
TRBJ1-2 | TRBV5-4 | . | 13 | . | CASSPEMNYGYTF | TGTGCCAGCAGCCCCGAGATGAACTATGGCTACACCTTC
TRBJ2-5 | TRBV6-5 | TRBD1 | 13 | once | CASTNRGQETQYF | TGTGCCAGCACGAACAGGGGCCAAGAGACCCAGTACTTC
TRBJ2-1 | TRBV10-3 | . | 11 | . | CAIRTTDEQFF | TGTGCCATCAGAACGACTGATGAGCAGTTCTTC
TRBJ2-7 | TRBV28 | TRBD2 | 15 | . | CASSRPPRGVYEQYF | TGTGCCAGCAGTCGTCCCCCCCGGGGGGTCTACGAGCAGTACTTC
TRBJ1-5 | TRBV28 | TRBD1 | 18 | . | CASVGDRGYLGSNQPQHF | TGTGCCAGCGTCGGGGACAGGGGGTATCTTGGTAGCAATCAGCCCCAGCATTTT
TRBJ1-1 | TRBV7-9 | . | 15 | . | CASSARVLMNTEAFF | TGTGCCAGCAGCGCGAGGGTCCTTATGAACACTGAAGCTTTCTTT
TRBJ2-1 | TRBV18 | TRBD1 | 14 | . | CASSEGQGLNEQFF | TGTGCCAGCTCAGAGGGACAGGGGCTTAATGAGCAGTTCTTC
TRBJ2-7 | TRBV5-1 | TRBD2 | 16 | . | CASSLAASGRNYEQYF | TGCGCCAGCAGCTTGGCGGCTAGCGGGAGGAACTACGAGCAGTACTTC
TRBJ2-1 | TRBV19 | . | 15 | once | CASSIAKDIYNEQFF | TGTGCCAGTAGTATAGCAAAAGACATCTACAATGAGCAGTTCTTC
TRBJ1-5 | TRBV7-9 | . | 14 | few | CASSSWQSNQPQHF | TGTGCCAGCAGCTCATGGCAGTCCAATCAGCCCCAGCATTTT
TRBJ1-1 | TRBV5-1 | TRBD1 | 14 | . | CASSFGGGDTEAFF | TGCGCCAGCAGCTTTGGAGGGGGCGACACTGAAGCTTTCTTT
TRBJ1-1 | TRBV7-2 | TRBD1 | 15 | . | CASSLHGQGGTEAFF | TGTGCCAGCAGCTTGCACGGACAGGGGGGCACTGAAGCTTTCTTT
TRBJ2-3 | TRBV24-1 | . | 14 | . | CATSDSSGSDTQYF | TGTGCCACCAGTGATTCGAGCGGATCAGATACGCAGTATTTT
TRBJ1-2 | TRBV6-2/TRBV6-3 | . | 16 | . | CASSYAGSLVGYGYTF | TGTGCCAGCAGTTATGCGGGGAGTTTGGTCGGCTATGGCTACACCTTC
TRBJ1-3 | TRBV5-6 | . | 16 | . | CASSLGPGSSGNTIYF | TGTGCCAGCAGCTTAGGTCCGGGAAGCTCTGGAAACACCATATATTTT
TRBJ1-4 | TRBV30 | TRBD1 | 15 | . | CAWSLTGTGGEKLFF | TGTGCCTGGAGTCTAACCGGGACAGGGGGTGAAAAACTGTTTTTT
TRBJ2-4 | TRBV2 | TRBD2 | 15 | . | CASSSPAGEFDIQYF | TGTGCCAGCAGTAGCCCAGCGGGAGAGTTCGACATTCAGTACTTC
TRBJ2-1 | TRBV18 | . | 13 | . | CASSPPSLPEQFF | TGTGCCAGCTCACCCCCTAGCTTACCTGAGCAGTTCTTC
TRBJ2-2 | TRBV28 | TRBD2 | 17 | few | CASRPGGEHFTGGKLFF | TGTGCCAGCAGGCCCGGCGGTGAACATTTTACGGGAGGAAAGCTGTTTTTT
TRBJ2-4 | TRBV4-3 | TRBD2 | 18 | . | CASSLSSGRGGAKNIQYF | TGCGCCAGCAGCCTATCTAGCGGGAGGGGAGGAGCCAAAAACATTCAGTACTTC
TRBJ1-1 | TRBV11-2 | TRBD1 | 17 | . | CASSHRTGWSKNTEAFF | TGTGCCAGCAGCCACAGGACAGGGTGGAGTAAGAACACTGAAGCTTTCTTT
TRBJ2-4 | TRBV7-2 | . | 14 | . | CASSLGPGANIQYF | TGTGCCAGCAGCTTAGGGCCAGGGGCGAACATTCAGTACTTC
TRBJ1-2 | TRBV10-2 | . | 11 | . | CASSDDYGYTF | TGCGCCAGCAGTGACGACTATGGCTACACCTTC
TRBJ2-3 | TRBV18 | . | 14 | . | CASSPMTVTDTQYF | TGTGCCAGCTCACCGATGACAGTCACAGATACGCAGTATTTT
TRBJ2-6 | TRBV7-9 | TRBD1 | 18 | . | CASSLVGTGFSGANVLTF | TGTGCCAGCAGCTTAGTAGGGACAGGATTCTCTGGGGCCAACGTCCTGACTTTC
TRBJ2-7 | TRBV6-5 | TRBD1 | 12 | . | CASSYDRGKQYF | TGTGCCAGCAGTTATGACAGGGGAAAGCAGTACTTC
TRBJ2-1 | TRBV6-2/TRBV6-3 | . | 15 | . | CASSYQDSSYNEQFF | TGTGCCAGCAGTTACCAGGACAGCTCCTACAATGAGCAGTTCTTC
TRBJ1-2 | TRBV6-6 | TRBD1 | 13 | . | CASRSQGYYGYTF | TGTGCCAGCAGGTCACAGGGGTACTATGGCTACACCTTC
TRBJ1-2 | TRBV12-3/TRBV12-4 | TRBD1 | 13 | . | CASSFRDRYGYTF | TGTGCCAGCAGTTTTCGGGACAGGTATGGCTACACCTTC
TRBJ1-5 | TRBV6-2/TRBV6-3 | TRBD1 | 15 | . | CASSPRTGNNQPQHF | TGTGCCAGCAGCCCCAGGACAGGGAACAATCAGCCCCAGCATTTT
TRBJ1-2 | TRBV5-1 | TRBD1 | 14 | . | CASSPGTGIYGYTF | TGCGCCAGCAGCCCCGGGACAGGGATCTATGGCTACACCTTC
TRBJ2-3 | TRBV4-3 | TRBD2 | 14 | . | CASSPVAGGDTQYF | TGCGCCAGCAGCCCAGTAGCGGGAGGAGATACGCAGTATTTT
TRBJ2-2 | TRBV11-1 | TRBD1 | 13 | once | CASSRQGAGELFF | TGTGCCAGCAGCAGACAGGGGGCCGGGGAGCTGTTTTTT
TRBJ2-7 | TRBV27 | . | 13 | . | CASSLGLTYEQYF | TGTGCCAGCAGTCTAGGACTAACCTACGAGCAGTACTTC
TRBJ1-5 | TRBV6-2/TRBV6-3 | . | 16 | few | CASSPPARQSHQPQHF | TGTGCCAGCAGTCCCCCGGCAAGACAGTCCCATCAGCCCCAGCATTTT
TRBJ1-5 | TRBV6-2/TRBV6-3 | . | 17 | . | CASSYSTPSRGNQPQHF | TGTGCCAGCAGTTACTCCACTCCCTCCAGGGGAAATCAGCCCCAGCATTTT
TRBJ2-3 | TRBV19 | . | 15 | . | CASSRRQDMADTQYF | TGTGCCAGTAGTCGCAGACAGGACATGGCAGATACGCAGTATTTT
TRBJ1-4 | TRBV13 | TRBD1 | 13 | . | CASSPDREGKLFF | TGTGCCAGCAGCCCGGACAGGGAAGGAAAACTGTTTTTT
TRBJ1-5 | TRBV7-9 | . | 14 | . | CASSLVPGNQPQHF | TGTGCCAGCAGCTTAGTTCCGGGAAATCAGCCCCAGCATTTT